This record covers a single TCR beta chain. The CDR3 extends over 18 amino acids. Germline CDR1 reads SGHRS; CDR2 reads YFSETQ. Unmatched junction bases numbered 11, after V lost 0 bases and J lost 1 base. This entry comes from a study of PD-1 blockade in classical Hodgkin lymphoma. Every patient was affected by relapse after autologous stem cell transplantation, while exposure to brentuximab vedotin was not uniform. Clones were sequenced by immunoSEQ multiplex PCR, and TCRdb holds only the in-frame ones, with some missing. The profile shows about 110,000 clones, 80% to 90% of them singletons. The material sequenced was peripheral blood mononuclear cells (PBMCs), taken before the second cycle of nivolumab. This clonotype originated in a human donor with classical Hodgkin lymphoma. The chain uses TRBV5-1 and TRBJ2-3; 7 positions agree with TRBD2. DNA of the CDR3: TGCGCCAGCAGCTTGGCCGGGGTGGGCGGGAGCGGCACAGATACGCAGTATTTT. Protein: CASSLAGVGGSGTDTQYF.